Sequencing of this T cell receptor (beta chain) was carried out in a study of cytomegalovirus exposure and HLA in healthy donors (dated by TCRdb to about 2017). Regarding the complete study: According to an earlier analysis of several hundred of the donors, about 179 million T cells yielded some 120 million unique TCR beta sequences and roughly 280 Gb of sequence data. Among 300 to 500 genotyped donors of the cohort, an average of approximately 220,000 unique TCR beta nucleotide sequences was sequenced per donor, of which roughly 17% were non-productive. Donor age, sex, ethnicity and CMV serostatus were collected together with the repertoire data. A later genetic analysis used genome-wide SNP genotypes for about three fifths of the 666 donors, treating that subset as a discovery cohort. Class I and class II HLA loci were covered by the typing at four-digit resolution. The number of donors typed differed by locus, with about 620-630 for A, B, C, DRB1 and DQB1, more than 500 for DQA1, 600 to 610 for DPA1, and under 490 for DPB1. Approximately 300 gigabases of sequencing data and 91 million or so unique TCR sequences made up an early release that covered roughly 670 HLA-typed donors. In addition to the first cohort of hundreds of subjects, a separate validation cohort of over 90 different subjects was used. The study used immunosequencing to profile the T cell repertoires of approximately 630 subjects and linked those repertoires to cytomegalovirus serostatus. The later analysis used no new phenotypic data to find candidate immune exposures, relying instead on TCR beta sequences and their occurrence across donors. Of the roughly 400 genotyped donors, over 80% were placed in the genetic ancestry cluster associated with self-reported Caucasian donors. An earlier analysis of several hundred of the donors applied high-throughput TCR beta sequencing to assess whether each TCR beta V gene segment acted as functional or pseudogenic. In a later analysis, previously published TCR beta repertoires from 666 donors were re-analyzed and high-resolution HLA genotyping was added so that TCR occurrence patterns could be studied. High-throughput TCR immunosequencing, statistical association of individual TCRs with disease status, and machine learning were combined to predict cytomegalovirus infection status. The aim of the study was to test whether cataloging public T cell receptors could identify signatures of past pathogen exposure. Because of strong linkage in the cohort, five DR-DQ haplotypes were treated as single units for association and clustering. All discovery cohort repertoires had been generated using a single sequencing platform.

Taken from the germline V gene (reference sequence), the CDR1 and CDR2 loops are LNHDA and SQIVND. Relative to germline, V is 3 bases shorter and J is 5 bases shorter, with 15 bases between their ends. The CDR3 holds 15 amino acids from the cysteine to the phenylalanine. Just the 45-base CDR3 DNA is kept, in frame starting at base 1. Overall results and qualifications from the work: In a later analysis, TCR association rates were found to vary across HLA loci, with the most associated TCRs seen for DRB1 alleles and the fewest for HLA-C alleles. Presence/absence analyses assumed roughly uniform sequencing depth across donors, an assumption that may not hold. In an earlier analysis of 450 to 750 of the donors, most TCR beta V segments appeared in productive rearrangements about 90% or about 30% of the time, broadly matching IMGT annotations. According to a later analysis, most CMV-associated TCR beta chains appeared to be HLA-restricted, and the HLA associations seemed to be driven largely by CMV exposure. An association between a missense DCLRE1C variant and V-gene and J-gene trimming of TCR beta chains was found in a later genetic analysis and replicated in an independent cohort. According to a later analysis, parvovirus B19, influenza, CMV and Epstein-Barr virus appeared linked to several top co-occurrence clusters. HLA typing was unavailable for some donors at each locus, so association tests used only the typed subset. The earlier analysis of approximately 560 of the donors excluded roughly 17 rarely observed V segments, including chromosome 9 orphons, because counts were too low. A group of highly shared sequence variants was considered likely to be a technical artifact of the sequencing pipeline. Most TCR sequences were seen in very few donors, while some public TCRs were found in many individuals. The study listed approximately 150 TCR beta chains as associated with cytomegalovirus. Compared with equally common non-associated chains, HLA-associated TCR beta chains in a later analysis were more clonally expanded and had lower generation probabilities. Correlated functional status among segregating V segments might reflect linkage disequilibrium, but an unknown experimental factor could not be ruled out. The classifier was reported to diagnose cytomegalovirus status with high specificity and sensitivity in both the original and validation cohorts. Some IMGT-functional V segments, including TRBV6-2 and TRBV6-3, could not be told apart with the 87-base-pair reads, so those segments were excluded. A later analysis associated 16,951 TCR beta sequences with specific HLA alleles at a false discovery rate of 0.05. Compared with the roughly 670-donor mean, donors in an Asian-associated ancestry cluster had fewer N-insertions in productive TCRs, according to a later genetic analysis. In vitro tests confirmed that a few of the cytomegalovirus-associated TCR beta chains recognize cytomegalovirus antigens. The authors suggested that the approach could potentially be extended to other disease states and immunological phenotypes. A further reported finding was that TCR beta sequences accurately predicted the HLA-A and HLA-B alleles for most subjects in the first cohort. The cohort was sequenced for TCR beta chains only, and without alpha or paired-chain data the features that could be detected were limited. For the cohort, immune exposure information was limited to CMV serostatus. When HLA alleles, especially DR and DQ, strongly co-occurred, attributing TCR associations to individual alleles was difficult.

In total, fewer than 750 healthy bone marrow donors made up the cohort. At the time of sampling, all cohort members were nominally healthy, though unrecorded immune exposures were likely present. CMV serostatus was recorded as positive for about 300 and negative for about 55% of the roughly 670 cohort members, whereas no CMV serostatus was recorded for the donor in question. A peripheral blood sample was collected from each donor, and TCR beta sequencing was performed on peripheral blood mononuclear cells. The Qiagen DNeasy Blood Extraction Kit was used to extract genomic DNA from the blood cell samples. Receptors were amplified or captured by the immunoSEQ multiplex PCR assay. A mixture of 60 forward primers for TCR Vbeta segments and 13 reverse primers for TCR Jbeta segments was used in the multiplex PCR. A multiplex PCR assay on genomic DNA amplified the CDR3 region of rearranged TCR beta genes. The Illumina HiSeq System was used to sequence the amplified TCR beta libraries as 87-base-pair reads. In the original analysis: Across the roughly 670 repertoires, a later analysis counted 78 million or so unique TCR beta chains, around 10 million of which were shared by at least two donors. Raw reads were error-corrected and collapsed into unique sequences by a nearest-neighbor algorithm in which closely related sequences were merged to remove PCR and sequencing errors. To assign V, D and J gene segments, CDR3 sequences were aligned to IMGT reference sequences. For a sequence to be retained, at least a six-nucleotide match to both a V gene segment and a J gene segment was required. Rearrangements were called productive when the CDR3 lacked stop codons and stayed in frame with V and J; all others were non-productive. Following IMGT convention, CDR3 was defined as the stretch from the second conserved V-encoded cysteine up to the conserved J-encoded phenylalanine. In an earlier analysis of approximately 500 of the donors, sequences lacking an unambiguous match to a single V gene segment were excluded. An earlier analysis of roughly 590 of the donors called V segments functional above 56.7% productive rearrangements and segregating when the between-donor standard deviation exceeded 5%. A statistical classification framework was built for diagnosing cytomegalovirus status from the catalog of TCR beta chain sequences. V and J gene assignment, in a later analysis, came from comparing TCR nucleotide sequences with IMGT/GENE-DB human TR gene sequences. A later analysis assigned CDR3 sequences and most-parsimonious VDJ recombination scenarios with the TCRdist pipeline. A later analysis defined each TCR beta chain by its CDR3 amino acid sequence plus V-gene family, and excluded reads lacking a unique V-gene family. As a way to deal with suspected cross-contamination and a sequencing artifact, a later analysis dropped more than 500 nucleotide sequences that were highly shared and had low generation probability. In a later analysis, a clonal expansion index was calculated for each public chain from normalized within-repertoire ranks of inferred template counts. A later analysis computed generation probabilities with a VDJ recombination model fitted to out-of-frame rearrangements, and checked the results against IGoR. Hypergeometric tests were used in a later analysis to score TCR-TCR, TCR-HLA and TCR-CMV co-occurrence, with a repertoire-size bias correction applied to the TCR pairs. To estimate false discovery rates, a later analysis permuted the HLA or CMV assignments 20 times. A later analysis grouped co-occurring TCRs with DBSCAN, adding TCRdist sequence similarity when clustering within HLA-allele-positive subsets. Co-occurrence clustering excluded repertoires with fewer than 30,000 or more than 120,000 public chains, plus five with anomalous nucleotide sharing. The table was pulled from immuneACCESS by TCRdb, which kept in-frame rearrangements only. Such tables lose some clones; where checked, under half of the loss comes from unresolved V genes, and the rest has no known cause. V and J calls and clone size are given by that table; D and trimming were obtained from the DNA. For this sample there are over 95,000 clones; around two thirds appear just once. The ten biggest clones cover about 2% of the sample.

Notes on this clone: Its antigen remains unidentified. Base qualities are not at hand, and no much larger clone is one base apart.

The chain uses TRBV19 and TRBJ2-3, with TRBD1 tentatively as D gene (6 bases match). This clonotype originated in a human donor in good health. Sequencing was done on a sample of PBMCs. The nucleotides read TGTGCCAGTAGTATGACAGGCCACGAAGGAGATACGCAGTATTTT. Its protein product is CASSMTGHEGDTQYF. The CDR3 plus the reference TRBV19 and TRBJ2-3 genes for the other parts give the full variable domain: DGGITQSPKYLFRKEGQNVTLSCEQNLNHDAMYWYRQDPGQGLRLIYYSQIVNDFQKGDIAEGYSVSREKKESFPLTVTSAQKNPTAFYLCASSMTGHEGDTQYFGPGTRLTVL.